The 29 T cell receptor beta chains given below trace back to one sample, sequenced in a study of blood T cell repertoires in COVID-19. TCRdb keeps only in-frame clones here, not all; method: immunoSEQ multiplex PCR. The sample holds about 39,000 clones; approximately 81% are singletons and the top ten take 9% to 10%. Input material: peripheral blood. All receptors derive from a man in his sixties in a cohort sampled during active COVID-19.

The sample holds one count of this clone. J is TRBJ2-3 and V is TRBV7-2, with 9 bases matching TRBD2. The CDR3 sequence is 18 residues long. V was clipped by 1 base and J by 0 bases; unmatched bases: 8. Germline CDR1 reads SGHTA; CDR2 reads FQGNSA. CDR3: CASSLVGASGESTDTQYF. The CDR3 DNA is TGTGCCAGCAGCTTAGTGGGGGCTAGCGGGGAGAGCACAGATACGCAGTATTTT.

V and J are TRBV3-1 (or the pseudogene TRBV3-2) and TRBJ1-1, with D uncertain. The CDR3 sequence is 14 residues long. Trimming left V 0 bases short and J 0 bases short, with 5 bases between. Looked up from germline, CDR1 is LGHDT and CDR2 is YNNKEL (reference sequence). Written as DNA, the CDR3 is TGTGCCAGCAGCCAAGATACGGTGAACACTGAAGCTTTCTTT. It codes for CASSQDTVNTEAFF.

This clone has just one count. This chain's CDR3 is CASSPSGGMYTGELFF. Written as DNA, the CDR3 is TGTGCCAGCAGCCCCTCCGGGGGGATGTACACCGGGGAGCTGTTTTTT. The J gene is TRBJ2-2, the V gene TRBV7-2; TRBD2 aligns across 7 bases. CDR3 size: 16 residues. With V trimmed by 5 bases and J by 3 bases, 9 bases remained unmatched. The V gene's germline CDR1 is SGHTA and CDR2 FQGNSA.

This chain connects TRBV4-3 to TRBJ2-3; 9 bases line up with TRBD1. The CDR3 extends over 17 amino acids. From germline, CDR1 is LGHNA and CDR2 YSLEER. V shed 1 base and J 2 bases; nucleotides not matched to a gene: 7. For the CDR3, the DNA is TGCGCCAGCAGCCAAGCCTACCGGGACAGGGTCACAGATACGCAGTATTTT. Protein: CASSQAYRDRVTDTQYF.

This chain uses TRBV27 with TRBJ2-1, with D tentatively TRBD1 (6 bases). The CDR3 has 18 amino acids. The germline V gene encodes CDR1 MNHEY and CDR2 SMNVEV (reference sequence). The germline V and J ends were trimmed by 4 bases and 0 bases, with 19 bases remaining between them. This CDR3 reads CASSSQGLYTVSYNEQFF. CDR3 DNA sequence: TGTGCCAGCAGTTCCCAGGGGCTCTATACAGTCTCCTACAATGAGCAGTTCTTC.

This clone came up a few times. CDR3 protein: CASSLLTGFNEKLFF. Written as DNA, the CDR3 is TGTGCCAGCAGCTTACTGACAGGATTTAATGAAAAACTGTTTTTT. This sequence joins TRBV7-2 and TRBJ1-4; TRBD1 might be the D (6 bases). Per the germline V gene, CDR1 is SGHTA and CDR2 is FQGNSA. The CDR3 has 15 amino acids. Trimming removed 2 bases at V and 4 bases at J, with 11 bases between.

This chain joins TRBV5-5 and TRBJ1-2; 7 bases fit TRBD1. Looked up from germline, CDR1 is SGHKS and CDR2 is YYEKEE (reference sequence). V shed 4 bases, J shed 4 bases, and the junction held 4 bases outside the gene matches. There are 13 residues in the CDR3. CDR3 sequence: CASSVGTAYGYTF. The CDR3 nucleotides are TGTGCCAGCAGCGTTGGGACAGCCTATGGCTACACCTTC.

The chain couples TRBV30 to TRBJ2-7, with D uncertain. In germline, CDR1 is GTSNPN, CDR2 SVGIG (reference sequence). The CDR3 extends over 12 amino acids. Trimming left V 1 base short and J 0 bases short, with 4 bases between. DNA for the CDR3: TGTGCCTGGAGTGCAGTCTCCTACGAGCAGTACTTC. It is translated as CAWSAVSYEQYF.

The rearrangement uses TRBV6-2 or TRBV6-3 and TRBJ1-1; possibly TRBD1 for D (6 bases). V was trimmed by 5 bases and J by 0 bases, leaving 22 bases between them. Germline V gene data show CDR1 as MNHEY and CDR2 as SVGEGT. This CDR3 spans 18 amino acids. The CDR3 protein is CASSPGWMVRGMNTEAFF. The CDR3 bases are TGTGCCAGCAGTCCAGGGTGGATGGTGAGGGGGATGAACACTGAAGCTTTCTTT.

The chain has TRBV30 and TRBJ1-1, with D possibly matching TRBD1 (5 bases). The CDR3 is 13 residues long. Germline V gene sequence: CDR1 GTSNPN, CDR2 SVGIG (reference sequence). The germline V and J ends were trimmed by 8 bases and 0 bases, with 13 bases remaining between them. The CDR3 is CAGNGHLNTEAFF. DNA of the CDR3: TGTGCCGGAAATGGACACCTGAACACTGAAGCTTTCTTT.

This clone was recorded a few times. The chain couples TRBV2 to TRBJ2-7, with 9 positions matching TRBD1. The V gene end was trimmed by 6 bases and the J gene end by 0 bases; junction bases not matched to a gene: 6. There are 15 residues in the CDR3. Germline values: CDR1 SNHLY, CDR2 FYNNEI. The CDR3 sequence is CASRLGTGSSYEQYF. CDR3 nucleotide sequence: TGTGCCAGCAGGCTAGGGACAGGGAGCTCCTACGAGCAGTACTTC.

The chain has TRBV19 and TRBJ2-7; the D gene is possibly TRBD1 (6 bases). The CDR3 totals 12 residues. CDR1 LNHDA and CDR2 SQIVND come from the germline V gene (reference sequence). V was shortened by 6 bases and J by 4 bases, with 10 bases between the two germline ends. CDR3 sequence (DNA): TGTGCCAGTAGCGATGACAGGTACGAGCAGTACTTC. Translation: CASSDDRYEQYF.

CDR3 residues: CASRPTSGDYNEQFF. The DNA of the CDR3 is TGTGCCAGTAGGCCGACTAGCGGAGATTACAATGAGCAGTTCTTC. V and J are TRBV19 and TRBJ2-1; 9 bases line up with TRBD2. Germline CDR1 LNHDA, CDR2 SQIVND (reference sequence). The CDR3 length is 15 residues. J lost 4 bases, V lost 6 bases, and 7 bases had no gene match.

The chain couples TRBV9 to TRBJ2-3; a possible D gene is TRBD2 (6 bases). The germline gives CDR1 SGDLS, CDR2 YYNGEE. V was cut by 4 bases and J by 8 bases, with 17 bases left in between. This CDR3 has 14 amino acids. CDR3 sequence reads: CASSRSGGEGTQYF. CDR3 nucleotide sequence: TGTGCCAGCAGCCGGAGCGGAGGGGAAGGTACGCAGTATTTT. Supplemented by reference TRBV9 and TRBJ2-3, the full variable domain reads DSGVTQTPKHLITATGQRVTLRCSPRSGDLSVYWYQQSLDQGLQFLIQYYNGEERAKGNILERFSAQQFPDLHSELNLSSLELGDSALYFCASSRSGGEGTQYFGPGTRLTVL.

This chain connects TRBV6-5 to TRBJ2-3; possibly TRBD1 for D (5 bases). This CDR3 is 15 amino acids long. The germline V and J ends were trimmed by 6 bases and 4 bases, with 17 bases remaining between them. Germline V gene lookup returns CDR1 MNHEY and CDR2 SVGAGI. This CDR3 reads CASRGAIMGPDTQYF. The DNA for the CDR3 is TGTGCCAGCAGAGGAGCGATCATGGGGCCAGATACGCAGTATTTT.

The chain links TRBV11-2 to TRBJ2-7, with D possibly TRBD1 on 6 matching bases. From germline, CDR1 is SGHAT and CDR2 FQNNGV. V gave up 5 bases and J gave up 6 bases, with 14 bases separating them. This CDR3 contains 13 residues. DNA for the CDR3: TGTGCCAGCAGCCGTAACAGAGGGGGCGAGCAGTACTTC. Protein product: CASSRNRGGEQYF. Using reference TRBV11-2 and TRBJ2-7 for the parts outside the CDR3, the full variable domain is EAGVAQSPRYKIIEKRQSVAFWCNPISGHATLYWYQQILGQGPKLLIQFQNNGVVDDSQLPKDRFSAERLKGVDSTLKIQPAKLEDSAVYLCASSRNRGGEQYFGPGTRLTVT.

This rearrangement joins TRBV29-1 to TRBJ1-2; 12 bases fit TRBD1. Germline assignment: CDR1 SQVTM and CDR2 ANQGSEA. The CDR3 consists of 12 residues. With V trimmed by 8 bases and J by 7 bases, 5 bases remained unmatched. CDR3 region: CSTGQGAAGYTF. The CDR3 DNA follows: TGCAGCACGGGACAGGGGGCGGCTGGCTACACCTTC.

The rearrangement joins TRBV19 to TRBJ2-2; 11 bases match TRBD2. The CDR3 loop spans 17 amino acids. The V gene's germline CDR1 is LNHDA and CDR2 SQIVND (reference sequence). Trimming cost V 5 bases and J 1 base; bases outside gene matches: 6. The CDR3 region has the DNA TGTGCCAGTAGTCCTTCCCTAGCGGGGGGGAACACCGGGGAGCTGTTTTTT. This encodes CASSPSLAGGNTGELFF.

This chain links TRBV18 with TRBJ2-5, with D perhaps TRBD1 (6 bases). This CDR3 has 15 residues. Germline V gene data show CDR1 as KGHSH and CDR2 as LQKENI. Trimming took off 6 bases at V and 1 base at J, with 15 bases between the two ends. The CDR3 is CASSPNRAPQETQYF. The CDR3 coding sequence is TGTGCCAGCTCTCCTAACAGGGCACCCCAAGAGACCCAGTACTTC.

The chain recombines TRBV5-5 with TRBJ2-6; tentative D call: TRBD1 (5 bases). V dropped 5 bases and J dropped 4 bases, with 16 bases sitting between them. The CDR3 sequence is 16 residues long. In germline, CDR1 is SGHKS, CDR2 YYEKEE (reference sequence). In DNA form, the CDR3 reads TGTGCCAGCAGGGTGCTTGCAGGGTGGGGGGCCAACGTCCTGACTTTC. Its protein is CASRVLAGWGANVLTF.

The chain recombines TRBV6-1 with TRBJ1-1, with D tentatively TRBD1 (5 bases). Trimming stripped 2 bases from V and 5 bases from J, with 6 bases between. This CDR3 region has 12 residues. Per germline, CDR1 MNHNS and CDR2 SASEGT. CDR3: CASSERGTEAFF. CDR3 DNA sequence: TGTGCCAGCAGTGAACGGGGGACTGAAGCTTTCTTT.

J is TRBJ2-1 and V is TRBV11-1; 13 positions match TRBD2. The germline CDR1 and CDR2 sequences are SGHAT and FQDESV (reference sequence). The V segment lost 4 bases and the J segment 4 bases; nucleotides outside the gene matches: 4. There are 16 residues in the CDR3. CDR3 DNA: TGTGCCAGCAGCTCAACGGGACTAGCGGGGTACAATGAGCAGTTCTTC. This codes for CASSSTGLAGYNEQFF.

The chain is built from TRBV6-5 and TRBJ1-1; 7 bases are a match to TRBD1. This CDR3 has 15 residues. Germline V gene lookup returns CDR1 MNHEY and CDR2 SVGAGI. J lost 7 bases, V lost 5 bases, and 13 bases had no gene match. CDR3 sequence reads: CASSPNRRGRNEAFF. DNA of the CDR3: TGTGCCAGCAGTCCTAATCGTAGGGGGCGTAATGAAGCTTTCTTT.

This CDR3 reads CASSYGQQGAGGQETQYF. CDR3 DNA sequence: TGTGCCAGCAGCTACGGTCAACAGGGGGCTGGTGGCCAAGAGACCCAGTACTTC. V gene TRBV4-2 combines with J gene TRBJ2-5, with 9 nucleotides matching TRBD1. The germline gives CDR1 LGHNA, CDR2 YNFKEQ. After removal of 5 bases from V and 1 base from J, the junction contained 14 bases not matched to a gene. The CDR3 is made up of 18 amino acids.

The chain uses TRBV28 and TRBJ1-5; 7 positions agree with TRBD1. Germline assignment: CDR1 MDHEN and CDR2 SYDVKM. V lost 4 bases and J lost 4; bases outside the gene matches: 4. The CDR3 totals 14 residues. DNA of the CDR3: TGTGCCAGCAGTTACGGGACAGAGAATCAGCCCCAGCATTTT. Its protein is CASSYGTENQPQHF.

The chain is built from TRBV7-8 and TRBJ2-7; TRBD1 is a possible D gene (7 bases). This CDR3 contains 15 residues. Trimming left V 6 bases short and J 0 bases short, with 15 bases between. Germline CDR1 is SGHVS and CDR2 is FQNEAQ. DNA of the CDR3: TGTGCCAGCAGGCGGGACAGCCCTATCTCCTACGAGCAGTACTTC. It yields the protein CASRRDSPISYEQYF.

The V call is TRBV9, the J call TRBJ2-2; unclear D gene. This CDR3 comprises 13 residues. Trimming cost V 1 base and J 5 bases, with 6 bases left between them. From germline, CDR1 is SGDLS and CDR2 YYNGEE. The CDR3 region is CASSVRSTGELFF. DNA for the CDR3: TGTGCCAGCAGCGTACGGAGTACCGGGGAGCTGTTTTTT.

The J gene is TRBJ2-1, the V gene TRBV9, with 8 bases matching TRBD2. CDR1 is SGDLS and CDR2 is YYNGEE in the germline V gene. Trimming took 2 bases from V and 5 from J; bases not matched to a gene: 12. The CDR3 is 17 residues long. CDR3 loop: CASSVLRSAGGDNEQFF. The CDR3 DNA follows: TGTGCCAGCAGCGTCCTACGTTCTGCGGGAGGAGACAATGAGCAGTTCTTC.

This chain links TRBV3-1 (or the pseudogene TRBV3-2) with TRBJ1-1; 8 bases agree with TRBD1. The CDR3 has 18 amino acids. V lost 0 bases to trimming and J lost 5 bases; unmatched junction nucleotides: 14. Germline assignment: CDR1 LGHDT and CDR2 YNNKEL (reference sequence). The CDR3 nucleotides are TGTGCCAGCAGCCAAGACCTTACGACAGGGGCAAGGAGAACTGAAGCTTTCTTT. Its protein product is CASSQDLTTGARRTEAFF.